The 9 T cell receptor beta chains below come from one sample, sequenced in a study of T cell responses to AZD1222 COVID-19 vaccine. Clones were sequenced by immunoSEQ multiplex PCR, and TCRdb holds only the in-frame ones, with some missing. The sample consists of 120,000 to 150,000 clones, 89% of them appearing once. The specimen comprised peripheral blood, sampled 28 days after the second AZD1222 dose. Every receptor here comes from an adult who received the AZD1222 COVID-19 vaccine.

The rearrangement links TRBV27 to TRBJ1-2, with TRBD1 matching 11 bases. V shed 3 bases and J 2 bases; nucleotides not matched to a gene: 8. The germline V gene has CDR1 MNHEY and CDR2 SMNVEV (reference sequence). The CDR3 extends over 17 amino acids. The CDR3 coding sequence is TGTGCCAGCAGTTTTGGGACAGGGGGGAAACTAAACTATGGCTACACCTTC. This codes for CASSFGTGGKLNYGYTF.

The chain couples TRBV7-2 to TRBJ1-1; TRBD1 might be the D (6 bases). From germline, CDR1 is SGHTA and CDR2 FQGNSA. This CDR3 is built from 15 residues. V lost 5 bases, J lost 1 base, and 14 bases lay in between. CDR3 sequence reads: CASSALQGTNTEAFF. CDR3 nucleotides: TGTGCCAGCAGCGCCTTACAGGGCACGAACACTGAAGCTTTCTTT.

V and J are TRBV7-9 and TRBJ2-5, with D perhaps TRBD2 (7 bases). CDR3 size: 14 residues. Germline V gene data show CDR1 as SEHNR and CDR2 as FQNEAQ (reference sequence). Trimming shortened V by 5 bases and J by 7 bases, and 17 bases separated the two germline ends. In nucleotides, the CDR3 is TGTGCCAGCAGCCCGCGGGGGCAAAGTGGGACCCAGTACTTC. Its translation is CASSPRGQSGTQYF.

The chain is built from TRBV24-1 and TRBJ1-1; 7 positions match TRBD1. Germline V lookup: CDR1 KGHDR, CDR2 SFDVKD. This CDR3 is 12 amino acids long. With 6 bases clipped from V and 7 bases from J, the junction kept 4 bases outside the gene matches. Here the CDR3 reads CATSRRTGEAFF. The CDR3, as DNA: TGTGCCACCAGTAGGAGGACAGGTGAAGCTTTCTTT.

The chain is built from TRBV7-2 and TRBJ1-2; D gene unclear. Trimming removed 4 bases from V and 8 bases from J, with 11 bases in between. This CDR3 has 12 amino acids. From germline, CDR1 is SGHTA and CDR2 FQGNSA. The CDR3, as DNA: TGTGCCAGCAGCTCGGGGTTGAGGGGCTACACCTTC. This translates into CASSSGLRGYTF.

The chain carries TRBV4-3 and TRBJ2-7; 8 bases line up with TRBD1. Germline loops: CDR1 LGHNA, CDR2 YSLEER. The V and J ends lost 0 bases and 5 bases, in that order; junction bases with no gene match: 15. This CDR3 contains 18 residues. CDR3 amino acids: CASSQDLDRGPVLNEQYF. The CDR3 region has the DNA TGCGCCAGCAGCCAAGATCTTGACAGGGGCCCTGTGTTGAACGAGCAGTACTTC.

The rearrangement links TRBV4-3 to TRBJ2-7; TRBD2 matches at 11 bases. This CDR3 spans 17 amino acids. With 0 bases clipped from V and 7 bases from J, the junction kept 11 bases outside the gene matches. In germline, CDR1 is LGHNA, CDR2 YSLEER. CDR3 sequence reads: CASSQDLAGGPSDEQYF. In DNA form, the CDR3 reads TGCGCCAGCAGCCAAGACTTAGCGGGAGGGCCGAGCGATGAGCAGTACTTC.

A word on this clone: Other DNA sequences within the sample encode an identical CDR3. The V gene is TRBV30, the J gene TRBJ1-1; 8 bases agree with TRBD1. V lost 2 bases to trimming and J lost 1 base; unmatched junction nucleotides: 3. This CDR3 is 14 amino acids long. Germline lookup yields CDR1 GTSNPN and CDR2 SVGIG (reference sequence). CDR3: CAWSQGAGNTEAFF. As DNA, the CDR3 is TGTGCCTGGAGTCAGGGGGCTGGGAACACTGAAGCTTTCTTT.

This sequence joins TRBV7-9 and TRBJ1-5; 9 positions match TRBD1. The V gene end was trimmed by 5 bases and the J gene end by 5 bases; junction bases not matched to a gene: 7. Germline V gives CDR1 SEHNR, CDR2 FQNEAQ (reference sequence). The CDR3 runs to 15 residues. CDR3 nucleotides: TGTGCCAGCAGCCCGGGACAGGGTGCGGATCAGCCCCAGCATTTT. Translated, it gives CASSPGQGADQPQHF.